These 4 T cell receptor beta chains share one sample of origin, sequenced in a study of shared clonotypes between healthy human individuals. The protocol was immunoSEQ multiplex PCR, while the TCRdb copy is restricted to in-frame clones and leaves out a portion. Seen here are about 2.4 million clones, roughly nine tenths observed once, and the top ten hold roughly 0.13%. Sample: naive CD4+ T cells sorted from blood. Subset: CD45RA+ positively selected. These receptors were taken from a man younger than 30 in good health.

The genes are TRBV6-1 and TRBJ1-3; no reliable D call. CDR3 length: 14 amino acids. V lost 5 bases to trimming and J lost 0 bases, with 8 bases between them. Germline CDR1 MNHNS, CDR2 SASEGT. The CDR3 is CASSLSGSGNTIYF. Here the CDR3 DNA reads TGTGCCAGCAGTCTCTCCGGCTCTGGAAACACCATATATTTT.

This chain uses TRBV5-1 with TRBJ2-1, with 9 bases lining up with TRBD1. The CDR3 contains 16 residues. Germline values: CDR1 SGHRS, CDR2 YFSETQ. Trimming cost V 4 bases and J 9 bases; bases outside gene matches: 14. CDR3 sequence: CASSPAGTGIRGEQFF. The CDR3 nucleotides are TGCGCCAGCAGCCCAGCCGGGACAGGGATTCGCGGTGAGCAGTTCTTC.

The chain uses TRBV7-3 and TRBJ2-6; weak D call: TRBD2 (6 bases). V gave up 5 bases and J gave up 1 base, with 9 bases separating them. The CDR3 spans 15 residues. Germline-derived CDR1 and CDR2 are SGHTA and FQGTGA. CDR3 in amino acids: CASSTGGSGANVLTF. In nucleotides, the CDR3 is TGTGCCAGCAGCACCGGGGGATCTGGGGCCAACGTCCTGACTTTC.

This clone appeared a single time. V usage is TRBV10-3 and J usage is TRBJ2-1; 8 bases line up with TRBD2. The CDR3 totals 13 residues. V trimming: 0 bases; J trimming: 15 bases; junction bases outside the gene matches: 7. CDR1 and CDR2 from the germline V gene are ENHRY and SYGVKD. CDR3 nucleotides: TGTGCCATCAGTGAGTCGAACGGACTAGCTCTGTTCTTC. Amino acids: CAISESNGLALFF.